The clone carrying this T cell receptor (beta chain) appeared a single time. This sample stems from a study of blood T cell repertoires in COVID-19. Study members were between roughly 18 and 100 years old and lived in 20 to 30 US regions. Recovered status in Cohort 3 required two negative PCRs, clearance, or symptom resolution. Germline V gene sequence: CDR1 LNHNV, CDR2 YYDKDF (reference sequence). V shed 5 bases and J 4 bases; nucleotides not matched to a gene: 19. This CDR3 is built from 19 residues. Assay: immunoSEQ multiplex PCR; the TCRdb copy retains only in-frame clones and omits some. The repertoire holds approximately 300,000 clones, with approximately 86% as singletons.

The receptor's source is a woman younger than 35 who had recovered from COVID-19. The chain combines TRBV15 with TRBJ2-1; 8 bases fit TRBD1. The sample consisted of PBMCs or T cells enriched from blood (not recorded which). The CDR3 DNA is TGTGCCACCAGCTCCCACCGTTATACGGACAGGGAGGAATACAATGAGCAGTTCTTC. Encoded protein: CATSSHRYTDREEYNEQFF.